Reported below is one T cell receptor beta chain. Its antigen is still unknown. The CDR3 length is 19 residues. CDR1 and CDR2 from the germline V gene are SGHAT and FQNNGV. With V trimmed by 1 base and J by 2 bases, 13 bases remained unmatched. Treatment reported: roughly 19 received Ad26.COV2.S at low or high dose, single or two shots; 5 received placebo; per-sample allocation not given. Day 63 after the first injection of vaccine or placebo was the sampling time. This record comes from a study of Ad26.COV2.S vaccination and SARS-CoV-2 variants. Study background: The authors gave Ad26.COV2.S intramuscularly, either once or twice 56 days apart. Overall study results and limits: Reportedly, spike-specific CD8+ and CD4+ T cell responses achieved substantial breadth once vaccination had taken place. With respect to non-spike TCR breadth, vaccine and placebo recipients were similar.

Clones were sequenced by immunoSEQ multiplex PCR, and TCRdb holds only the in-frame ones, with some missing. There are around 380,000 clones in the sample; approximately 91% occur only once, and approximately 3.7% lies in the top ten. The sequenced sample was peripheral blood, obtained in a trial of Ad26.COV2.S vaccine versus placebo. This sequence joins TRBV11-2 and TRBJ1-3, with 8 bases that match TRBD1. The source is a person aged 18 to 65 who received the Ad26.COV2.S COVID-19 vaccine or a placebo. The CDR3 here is CASSLGDRFSSTTGNTIYF. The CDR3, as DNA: TGTGCCAGCAGCTTAGGGGACAGGTTCTCGTCCACCACTGGAAACACCATATATTTT. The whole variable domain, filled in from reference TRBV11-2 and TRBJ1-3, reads EAGVAQSPRYKIIEKRQSVAFWCNPISGHATLYWYQQILGQGPKLLIQFQNNGVVDDSQLPKDRFSAERLKGVDSTLKIQPAKLEDSAVYLCASSLGDRFSSTTGNTIYFGEGSWLTVV.